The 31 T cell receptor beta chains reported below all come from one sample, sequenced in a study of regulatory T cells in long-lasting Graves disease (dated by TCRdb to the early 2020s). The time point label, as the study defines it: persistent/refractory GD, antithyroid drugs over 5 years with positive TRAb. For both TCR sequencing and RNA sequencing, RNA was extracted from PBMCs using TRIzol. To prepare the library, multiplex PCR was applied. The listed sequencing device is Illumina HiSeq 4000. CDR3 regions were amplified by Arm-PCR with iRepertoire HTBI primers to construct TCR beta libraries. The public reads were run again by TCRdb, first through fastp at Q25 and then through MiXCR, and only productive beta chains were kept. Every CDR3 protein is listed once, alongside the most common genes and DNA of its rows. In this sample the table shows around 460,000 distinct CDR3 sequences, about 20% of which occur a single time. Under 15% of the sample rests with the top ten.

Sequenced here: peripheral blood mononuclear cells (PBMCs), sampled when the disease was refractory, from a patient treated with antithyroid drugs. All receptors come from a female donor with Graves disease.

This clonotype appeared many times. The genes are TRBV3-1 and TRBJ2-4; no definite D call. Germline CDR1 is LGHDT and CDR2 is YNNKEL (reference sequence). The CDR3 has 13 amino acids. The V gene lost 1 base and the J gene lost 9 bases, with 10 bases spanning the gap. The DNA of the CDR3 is TGTGCCAGCAGCCAAGTTGGCCCTGGCATTCAGTACTTC. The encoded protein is CASSQVGPGIQYF.

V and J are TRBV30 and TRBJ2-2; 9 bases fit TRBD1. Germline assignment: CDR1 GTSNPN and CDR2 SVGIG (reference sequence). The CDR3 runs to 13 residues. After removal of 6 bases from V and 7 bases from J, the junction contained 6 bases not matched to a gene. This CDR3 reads CACTNRGHGELFF. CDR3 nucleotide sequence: TGTGCCTGTACGAACAGGGGGCACGGGGAGCTGTTTTTT.

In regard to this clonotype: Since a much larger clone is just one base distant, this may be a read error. In DNA form, the CDR3 reads TGTGCCAGCAGCTTAGGGACAGGGGCAGAGACCCGGTACTTC. It codes for CASSLGTGAETRYF. This chain uses TRBV11-3 with TRBJ2-5; TRBD1 aligns across 9 bases. This CDR3 region has 14 residues. Germline V gene data show CDR1 as SGHNT and CDR2 as YENEEA.

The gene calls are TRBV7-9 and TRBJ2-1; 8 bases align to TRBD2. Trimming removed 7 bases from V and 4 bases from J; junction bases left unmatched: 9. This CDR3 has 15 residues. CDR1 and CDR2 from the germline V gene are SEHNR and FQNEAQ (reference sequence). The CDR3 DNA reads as TGTGCCAGCACCGGAGGGAGACTAGCGTACAATGAGCAGTTCTTC. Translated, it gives CASTGGRLAYNEQFF.

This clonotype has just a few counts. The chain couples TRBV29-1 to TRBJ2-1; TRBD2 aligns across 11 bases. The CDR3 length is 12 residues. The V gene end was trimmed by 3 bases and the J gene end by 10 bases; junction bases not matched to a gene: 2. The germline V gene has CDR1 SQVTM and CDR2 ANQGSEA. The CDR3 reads CSVDRTSGEQFF. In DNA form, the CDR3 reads TGCAGCGTTGATAGGACTAGCGGGGAGCAGTTCTTC.

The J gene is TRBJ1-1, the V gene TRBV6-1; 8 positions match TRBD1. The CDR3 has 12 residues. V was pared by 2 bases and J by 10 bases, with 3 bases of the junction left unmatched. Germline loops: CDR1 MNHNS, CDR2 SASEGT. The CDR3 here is CASSEQGAGAFF. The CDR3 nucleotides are TGTGCCAGCAGTGAACAGGGGGCGGGAGCTTTCTTT.

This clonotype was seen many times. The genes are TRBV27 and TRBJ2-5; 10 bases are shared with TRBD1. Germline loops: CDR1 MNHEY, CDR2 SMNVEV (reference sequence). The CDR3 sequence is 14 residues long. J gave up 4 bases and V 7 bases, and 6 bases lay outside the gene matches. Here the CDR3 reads CASKLGQGSETQYF. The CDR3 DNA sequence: TGTGCCAGCAAACTGGGACAGGGGTCAGAGACCCAGTACTTC.

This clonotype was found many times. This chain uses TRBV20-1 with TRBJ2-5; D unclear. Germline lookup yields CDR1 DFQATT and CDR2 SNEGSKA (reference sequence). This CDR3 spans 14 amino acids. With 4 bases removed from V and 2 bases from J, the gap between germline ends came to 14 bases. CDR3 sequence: CSAIVQWGQETQYF. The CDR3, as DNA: TGCAGTGCTATAGTCCAGTGGGGACAAGAGACCCAGTACTTC.

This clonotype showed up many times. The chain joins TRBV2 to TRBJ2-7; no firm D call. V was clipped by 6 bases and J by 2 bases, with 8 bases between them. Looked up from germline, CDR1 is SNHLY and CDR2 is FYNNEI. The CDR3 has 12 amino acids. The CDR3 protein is CASSGRPYEQYF. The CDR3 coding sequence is TGTGCCAGCAGCGGTCGGCCCTACGAGCAGTACTTC. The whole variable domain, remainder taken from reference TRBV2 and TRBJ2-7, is EPEVTQTPSHQVTQMGQEVILRCVPISNHLYFYWYRQILGQKVEFLVSFYNNEISEKSEIFDDQFSVERPDGSNFTLKIRSTKLEDSAMYFCASSGRPYEQYFGPGTRLTVT.

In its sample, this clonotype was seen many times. CDR3 sequence (DNA): TGTGCCAGCAGCGCAGGACAGGGAACCTACGAGCAGTACTTC. Translating gives CASSAGQGTYEQYF. This chain uses TRBV5-5 with TRBJ2-7; 8 nucleotides line up with TRBD1. The V gene end was trimmed by 4 bases and the J gene end by 2 bases; junction bases not matched to a gene: 5. CDR1 and CDR2 (germline): SGHKS, YYEKEE (reference sequence). The CDR3 contains 14 residues.

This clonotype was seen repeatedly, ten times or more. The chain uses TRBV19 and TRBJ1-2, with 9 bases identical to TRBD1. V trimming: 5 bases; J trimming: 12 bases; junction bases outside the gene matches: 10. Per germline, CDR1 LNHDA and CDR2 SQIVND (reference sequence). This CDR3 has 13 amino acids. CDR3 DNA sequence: TGTGCCAGTAGTCGGGACAGGGTCTTTCCGCACACCTTC. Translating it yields CASSRDRVFPHTF.

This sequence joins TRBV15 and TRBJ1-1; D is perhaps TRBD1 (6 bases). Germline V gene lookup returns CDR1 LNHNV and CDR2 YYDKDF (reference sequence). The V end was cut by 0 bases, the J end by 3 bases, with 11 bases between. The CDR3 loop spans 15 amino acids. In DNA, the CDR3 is TGTGCCACCAGCAGAGACAGGGGACGGGACACTGAAGCTTTCTTT. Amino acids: CATSRDRGRDTEAFF.

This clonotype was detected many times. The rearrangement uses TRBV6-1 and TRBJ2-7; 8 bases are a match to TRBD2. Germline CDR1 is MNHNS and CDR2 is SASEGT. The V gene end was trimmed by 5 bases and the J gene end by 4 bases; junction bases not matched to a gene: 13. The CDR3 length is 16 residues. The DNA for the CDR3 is TGTGCCAGCAGTATAGCGGGACCCTCCGGAGGGTACGAGCAGTACTTC. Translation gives CASSIAGPSGGYEQYF.

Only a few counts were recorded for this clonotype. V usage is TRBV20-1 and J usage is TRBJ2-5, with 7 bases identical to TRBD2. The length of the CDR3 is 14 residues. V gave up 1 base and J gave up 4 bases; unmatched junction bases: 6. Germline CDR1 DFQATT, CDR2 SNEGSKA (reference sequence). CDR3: CSARVTGTTETQYF. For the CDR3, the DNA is TGCAGTGCTAGAGTCACCGGGACTACAGAGACCCAGTACTTC.

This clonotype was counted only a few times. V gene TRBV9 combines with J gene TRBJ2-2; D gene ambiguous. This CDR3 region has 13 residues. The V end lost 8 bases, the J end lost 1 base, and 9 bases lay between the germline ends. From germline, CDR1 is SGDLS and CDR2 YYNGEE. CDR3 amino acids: CASRPENTGELFF. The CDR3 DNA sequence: TGTGCCAGTAGGCCGGAGAACACCGGGGAGCTGTTTTTT.

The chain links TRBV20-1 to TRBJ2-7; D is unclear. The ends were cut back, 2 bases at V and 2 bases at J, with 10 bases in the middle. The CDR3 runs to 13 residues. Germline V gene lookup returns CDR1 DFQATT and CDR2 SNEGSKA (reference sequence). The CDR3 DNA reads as TGCAGTGCTAGAATCGTGCAGCCCTACGAGCAGTACTTC. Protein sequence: CSARIVQPYEQYF.

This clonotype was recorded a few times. CDR3 region: CASREAVGQPQHF. The CDR3 region has the DNA TGTGCCAGCAGAGAAGCCGTCGGGCAGCCCCAGCATTTT. This sequence joins TRBV7-2 and TRBJ1-5; D ambiguous. The length of the CDR3 is 13 residues. Germline assignment: CDR1 SGHTA and CDR2 FQGNSA. V was pared by 6 bases and J by 7 bases, with 13 bases between.

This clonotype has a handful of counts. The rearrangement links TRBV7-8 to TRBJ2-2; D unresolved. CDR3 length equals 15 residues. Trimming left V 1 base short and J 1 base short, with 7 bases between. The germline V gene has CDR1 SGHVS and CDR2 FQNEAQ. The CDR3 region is CASSLVQLNTGELFF. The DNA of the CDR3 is TGTGCCAGCAGCTTAGTACAGCTGAACACCGGGGAGCTGTTTTTT.

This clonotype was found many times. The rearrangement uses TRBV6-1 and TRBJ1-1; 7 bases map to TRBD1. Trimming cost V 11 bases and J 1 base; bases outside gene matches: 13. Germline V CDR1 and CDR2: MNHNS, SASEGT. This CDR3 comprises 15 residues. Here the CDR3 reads CAAHRGLTGNTEAFF. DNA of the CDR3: TGTGCCGCTCACAGGGGTTTGACGGGGAACACTGAAGCTTTCTTT.

This CDR3 reads CASRRDQGSYEQYF. CDR3 coding DNA: TGTGCCAGCCGCCGGGACCAAGGCTCCTACGAGCAGTACTTC. V gene TRBV7-2 combines with J gene TRBJ2-7; D possibly matches TRBD1 or TRBD2 (5 bases each). Per the germline V gene, CDR1 is SGHTA and CDR2 is FQGNSA. V lost 8 bases to trimming and J lost 0 bases, with 14 bases between them. This CDR3 comprises 14 residues.

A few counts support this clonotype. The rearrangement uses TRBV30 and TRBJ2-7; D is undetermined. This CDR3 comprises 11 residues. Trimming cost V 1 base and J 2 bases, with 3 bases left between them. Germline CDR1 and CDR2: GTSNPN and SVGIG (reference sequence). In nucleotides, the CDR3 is TGTGCCTGGAGTGGAGCCTACGAGCAGTACTTC. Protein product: CAWSGAYEQYF. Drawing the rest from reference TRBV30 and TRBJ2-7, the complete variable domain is SQTIHQWPATLVQPVGSPLSLECTVEGTSNPNLYWYRQAAGRGLQLLFYSVGIGQISSEVPQNLSASRPQDRQFILSSKKLLLSDSGFYLCAWSGAYEQYFGPGTRLTVT.

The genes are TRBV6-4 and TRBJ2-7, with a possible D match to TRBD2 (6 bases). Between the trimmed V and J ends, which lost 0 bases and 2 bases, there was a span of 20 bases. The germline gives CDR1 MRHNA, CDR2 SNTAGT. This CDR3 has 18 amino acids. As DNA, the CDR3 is TGTGCCAGCAGTGACTCGTCCCCGGGGGATTTAAGACCCTACGAGCAGTACTTC. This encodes CASSDSSPGDLRPYEQYF.

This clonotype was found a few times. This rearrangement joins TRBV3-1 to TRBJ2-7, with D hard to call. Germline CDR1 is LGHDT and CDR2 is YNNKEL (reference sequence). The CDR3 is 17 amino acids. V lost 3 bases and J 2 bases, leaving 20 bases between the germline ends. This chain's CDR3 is CASSHDVYPAPTYEQYF. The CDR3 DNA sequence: TGTGCCAGCAGCCACGACGTTTACCCCGCCCCCACCTACGAGCAGTACTTC.

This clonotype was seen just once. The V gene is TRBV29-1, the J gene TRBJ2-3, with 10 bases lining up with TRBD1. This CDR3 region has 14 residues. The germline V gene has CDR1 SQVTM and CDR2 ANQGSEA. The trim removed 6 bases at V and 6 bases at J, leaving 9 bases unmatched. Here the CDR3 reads CSVPGTGAWDTQYF. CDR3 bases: TGCAGCGTCCCCGGGACAGGGGCCTGGGATACGCAGTATTTT.

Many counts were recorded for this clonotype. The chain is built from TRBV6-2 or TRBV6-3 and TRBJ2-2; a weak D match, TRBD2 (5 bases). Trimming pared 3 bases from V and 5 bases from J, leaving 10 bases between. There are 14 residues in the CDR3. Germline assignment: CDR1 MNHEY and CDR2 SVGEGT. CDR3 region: CASSYARETGELFF. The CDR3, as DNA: TGTGCCAGCAGTTATGCGAGGGAGACCGGGGAGCTGTTTTTT.

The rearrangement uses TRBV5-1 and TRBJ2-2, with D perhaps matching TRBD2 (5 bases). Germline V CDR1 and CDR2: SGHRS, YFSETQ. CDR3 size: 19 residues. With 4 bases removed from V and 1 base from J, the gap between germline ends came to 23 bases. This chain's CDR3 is CASSLGHYTRTVNTGELFF. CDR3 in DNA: TGCGCCAGCAGCCTAGGTCACTACACTAGGACCGTGAACACCGGGGAGCTGTTTTTT. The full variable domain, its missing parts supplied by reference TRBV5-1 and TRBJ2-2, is KAGVTQTPRYLIKTRGQQVTLSCSPISGHRSVSWYQQTPGQGLQFLFEYFSETQRNKGNFPGRFSGRQFSNSRSEMNVSTLELGDSALYLCASSLGHYTRTVNTGELFFGEGSRLTVL.

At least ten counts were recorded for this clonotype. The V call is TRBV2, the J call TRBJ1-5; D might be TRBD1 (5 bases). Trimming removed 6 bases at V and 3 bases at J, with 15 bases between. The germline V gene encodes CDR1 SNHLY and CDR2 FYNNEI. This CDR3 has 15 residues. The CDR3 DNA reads TGTGCCAGCAGCTCTGAGACAGCAGACAATCAGCCCCAGCATTTT. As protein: CASSSETADNQPQHF.

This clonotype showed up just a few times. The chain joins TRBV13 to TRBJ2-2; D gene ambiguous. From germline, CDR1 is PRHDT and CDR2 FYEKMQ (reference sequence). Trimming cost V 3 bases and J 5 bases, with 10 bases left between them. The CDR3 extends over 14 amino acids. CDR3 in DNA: TGTGCCAGCAGCTTGGGTAGACCGACCGGGGAGCTGTTTTTT. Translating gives CASSLGRPTGELFF.

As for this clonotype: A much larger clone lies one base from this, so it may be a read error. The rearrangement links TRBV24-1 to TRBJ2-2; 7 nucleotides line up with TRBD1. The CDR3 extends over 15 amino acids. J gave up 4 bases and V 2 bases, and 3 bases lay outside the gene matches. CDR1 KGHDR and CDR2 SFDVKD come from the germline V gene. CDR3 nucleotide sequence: TGTGCCACCAGTGATTCGGCAGGGGGCACCGGGGAGCTGTTTTTT. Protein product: CATSDSAGGTGELFF.

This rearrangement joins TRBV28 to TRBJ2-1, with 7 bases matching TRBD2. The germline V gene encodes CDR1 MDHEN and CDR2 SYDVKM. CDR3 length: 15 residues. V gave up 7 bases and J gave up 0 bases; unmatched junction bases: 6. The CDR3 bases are TGTGCCAGCAAGGCGGGAGTTACCTCCTACAATGAGCAGTTCTTC. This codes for CASKAGVTSYNEQFF.

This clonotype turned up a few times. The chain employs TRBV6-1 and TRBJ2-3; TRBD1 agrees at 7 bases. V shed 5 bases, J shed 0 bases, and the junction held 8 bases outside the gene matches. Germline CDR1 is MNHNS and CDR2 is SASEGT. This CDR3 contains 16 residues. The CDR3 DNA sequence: TGTGCCAGCAGTCCGCTAACAGGGGCTAGCACAGATACGCAGTATTTT. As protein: CASSPLTGASTDTQYF.